This T cell receptor (beta chain) appears in the sequencing data of a study of CD8+CD57+ T cells in acquired aplastic anemia. The overall study: Quantities of DNA derived from sorted CD4+ and CD8+ cells averaged roughly 3 ug.

Profiles of TCR beta VDJ and CDR3 were generated from a genomic DNA template. TCRdb reanalysed the reads using MiXCR and keeps one entry per CDR3 protein. The top ten clones hold 2% to 3% of a sample with approximately 65,000 distinct CDR3 sequences, around 55% of them seen once. The CDR3 is made up of 13 amino acids. The J segment lost 5 bases and the V segment lost 1 base, leaving 2 bases of the junction unmatched. The germline V gene has CDR1 LNHNV and CDR2 YYDKDF (reference sequence). Sequencing input: sorted CD4+, CD8+, or CD8+CD57+ T cells (not recorded which) from PBMCs. The chain couples TRBV15 to TRBJ2-7; 7 positions match TRBD1. The sequence derives from a human donor in good health, serving as a control. The CDR3: CATSRGQGDEQYF. The CDR3 coding sequence is TGTGCCACCAGCAGAGGACAGGGCGACGAGCAGTACTTC.